The present T cell receptor (beta chain) was sequenced within a study of blood T cell repertoires in COVID-19. Overall study: The study drew acute and convalescent COVID-19 samples from the United States, Italy and Spain. T cells, B-cell-depleted T cells, or PBMCs supplied cDNA or gDNA.

Authors' analysis steps: Estimation of nucleated cell counts relied on the amplification of reference gene primers. Sequencing used immunoSEQ multiplex PCR; TCRdb keeps in-frame clones, though not all of them. For V, J and clone size, that table is used; D and trimming come from the DNA. The sample lists roughly 250,000 clones, over 80% occurring once. The clonotype was recovered from a woman aged 40 to 50 who had recovered from COVID-19. Material: peripheral blood.

The CDR3 sequence: CASIPTGTGLGEQYF. DNA of the CDR3: TGTGCCAGCATCCCGACGGGGACAGGGCTAGGGGAGCAGTACTTC. The chain is built from TRBV6-5 and TRBJ2-7; 9 bases align to TRBD1. Germline values: CDR1 MNHEY, CDR2 SVGAGI. V lost 7 bases, J lost 7 bases, and 14 bases stayed unmatched. The CDR3 extends over 15 amino acids.